These 11 T cell receptor beta chains were sequenced from one sample in a study of blood T cell repertoires in COVID-19. TCRdb's copy holds only in-frame clones and misses some; the assay was immunoSEQ multiplex PCR. The sample yields approximately 68,000 clones, around nine tenths seen once. Sequences were obtained from peripheral blood. The receptors stem from a man aged 70 or older with active or convalescent COVID-19.

The chain couples TRBV7-9 to TRBJ2-2; a weak D match, TRBD2 (5 bases). The CDR3 sequence is 13 residues long. Trimming removed 0 bases at V and 7 bases at J, with 6 bases between. Germline V gene lookup returns CDR1 SEHNR and CDR2 FQNEAQ (reference sequence). The CDR3: CASSLARVGELFF. The DNA of the CDR3 is TGTGCCAGCAGCTTAGCGCGGGTCGGGGAGCTGTTTTTT.

The rearrangement uses TRBV19 and TRBJ1-2; D gene unclear. In germline, CDR1 is LNHDA, CDR2 SQIVND (reference sequence). The CDR3 spans 13 residues. V was cut by 6 bases and J by 4 bases, with 12 bases left in between. CDR3 sequence reads: CASRTQGSYGYTF. The CDR3 DNA reads TGTGCCAGTAGGACGCAAGGGAGCTATGGCTACACCTTC.

This rearrangement joins TRBV6-5 to TRBJ2-2, with D perhaps matching TRBD2 (6 bases). The CDR3 loop spans 13 amino acids. V was shortened by 8 bases and J by 7 bases, with 14 bases between the two germline ends. The germline CDR1 and CDR2 sequences are MNHEY and SVGAGI. The CDR3 region has the DNA TGTGCCAGCGGCAAAACTAGCCACGGGGAGCTGTTTTTT. This gives the protein CASGKTSHGELFF.

This chain uses TRBV6-6 with TRBJ2-7; D possibly corresponds to TRBD1 (5 bases). Trimming removed 1 base at V and 4 bases at J, with 11 bases between. This CDR3 has 14 residues. Germline V gene sequence: CDR1 MNHNY, CDR2 SVGAGI (reference sequence). This chain's CDR3 is CASSYWTNEYEQYF. The CDR3 bases are TGTGCCAGCAGTTACTGGACAAACGAATACGAGCAGTACTTC.

The gene calls are TRBV5-8 and TRBJ1-2, with D unresolved. Germline CDR1 SGHTS, CDR2 YDEGEE. Trimming removed 7 bases at V and 2 bases at J, with 18 bases between. This CDR3 spans 15 amino acids. The CDR3 region has the DNA TGTGCCAGCGGCCGTTTGGCCGCCGGGAACTATGGCTACACCTTC. Translated, it gives CASGRLAAGNYGYTF.

The genes are TRBV7-2 and TRBJ2-5; 9 bases agree with TRBD2. Germline loops: CDR1 SGHTA, CDR2 FQGNSA. This CDR3 region has 16 residues. V lost 4 bases to trimming and J lost 5 bases; unmatched junction nucleotides: 11. CDR3 sequence reads: CASSSLGLAGFETQYF. CDR3 DNA: TGTGCCAGCAGCTCGCTGGGGCTAGCGGGATTCGAGACCCAGTACTTC.

The J gene is TRBJ2-7, the V gene TRBV23-1, with TRBD2 identical over 7 bases. TRBV23-1 is known as an ORF, though its function is uncertain. The J segment lost 5 bases and the V segment lost 1 base, leaving 14 bases of the junction unmatched. The CDR3 spans 17 residues. CDR3 DNA sequence: TGCGCCAGCAGTCAATGGAGGGATGGCGGGAGCATGAACGAGCAGTACTTC. As protein: CASSQWRDGGSMNEQYF.

This CDR3 reads CASSSGAVATNEKLFF. The CDR3 DNA sequence: TGTGCCAGCAGTTCAGGGGCGGTTGCAACTAATGAAAAACTGTTTTTT. This sequence joins TRBV6-5 and TRBJ1-4; tentatively, D is TRBD1 (6 bases). Trimming cost V 4 bases and J 0 bases, with 12 bases left between them. The CDR3 length is 16 residues. Germline CDR1 reads MNHEY; CDR2 reads SVGAGI.

The V and J genes are TRBV19 and TRBJ1-2; 8 nucleotides agree with TRBD1. J was trimmed by 5 bases and V by 6 bases; bases with no gene match: 11. The CDR3 runs 15 residues. CDR1 is LNHDA and CDR2 is SQIVND in the germline V gene (reference sequence). CDR3 in DNA: TGTGCCAGTAGATCAGCCCTGGGACAGGTATATGGCTACACCTTC. It yields the protein CASRSALGQVYGYTF.

The rearrangement uses TRBV3-1 (or the pseudogene TRBV3-2) and TRBJ2-5, with D tentatively TRBD1 (5 bases). Trimming removed 3 bases at V and 4 bases at J, with 9 bases between. This CDR3 is 13 amino acids long. The V gene's germline CDR1 is LGHDT and CDR2 YNNKEL (reference sequence). CDR3 coding DNA: TGTGCCAGCAGCCAGACAGACGTAGAGACCCAGTACTTC. Translated: CASSQTDVETQYF.

The J gene is TRBJ2-3, the V gene TRBV5-6; TRBD2 aligns across 12 bases. Germline V lookup: CDR1 SGHDT, CDR2 YYEEEE. The CDR3 has 15 residues. Trimming took 2 bases from V and 4 from J; bases not matched to a gene: 2. CDR3 DNA: TGTGCCAGCAGCTTACTAGCGGGAGGTTCAGATACGCAGTATTTT. Translating it yields CASSLLAGGSDTQYF.